This entry lists 22 T cell receptor beta chains sequenced from one sample in a study of T cells in women clearing cervical HPV infection. The protocol was immunoSEQ multiplex PCR, while the TCRdb copy is restricted to in-frame clones and leaves out a portion. Its listing shows fewer than 35,000 clones. Sequencing was performed on blood buffy coat. The receptors come from a woman between 18 and 70 years old with a cervical HPV16 infection that either progressed to CIN3+ or cleared (not recorded which).

Note on this clone: The missing CDR3 end, 3 residues past where the read stops, is filled in from the germline J gene. V usage is TRBV29-1 and J usage is TRBJ1-3; D possibly corresponds to TRBD1 (5 bases). Trimming left V 6 bases short and J 0 bases short, with 18 bases between. Germline V gene sequence: CDR1 SQVTM, CDR2 ANQGSEA. This CDR3 comprises 16 residues. CDR3 DNA (partial): TGCAGCGTCCGCCTCGGGGGATCCCTCTCTGGAAACACC. This translates into CSVRLGGSLSGNT. The whole CDR3 protein is CSVRLGGSLSGNTIYF.

Concerning this clone itself: Read data end 3 residues before the CDR3 end; the end is taken from the germline J gene. The chain carries TRBV7-8 and TRBJ2-1; perhaps TRBD2 as D (5 bases). Trimming removed 5 bases from V and 6 bases from J, with 17 bases in between. The CDR3 is made up of 15 amino acids. Germline lookup yields CDR1 SGHVS and CDR2 FQNEAQ. The CDR3: CASSPKDSRVNEQFF. Incomplete CDR3 DNA: TGTGCCAGCAGCCCTAAGGACTCGCGGGTCAATGAG.

Details on this clone: The CDR3 end falls 3 residues outside the read, so it is completed with the germline J gene. V is TRBV20-1 and J is TRBJ2-1; tentative D call: TRBD2 (7 bases). Per germline, CDR1 DFQATT and CDR2 SNEGSKA (reference sequence). CDR3 length equals 13 residues. The germline V and J ends were trimmed by 3 bases and 7 bases, with 13 bases remaining between them. CDR3 DNA (partial): TGCAGTGCTAGTCGAAGGGGGGGGAATGAG. It codes for CSASRRGGNE. The full CDR3 sequence reads CSASRRGGNEQFF.

Comment on this clone: Coverage ceases 3 residues before the CDR3 finishes, and the germline J gene fills in the end. The chain joins TRBV30 to TRBJ2-1; the match to TRBD2 covers 7 bases. This CDR3 is 14 amino acids long. V lost 4 bases to trimming and J lost 5 bases; unmatched junction nucleotides: 8. The germline V gene has CDR1 GTSNPN and CDR2 SVGIG (reference sequence). The CDR3 protein is CAWTPSGSNNEQFF. The CDR3 bases that were read are TGTGCCTGGACACCTAGCGGTAGCAACAATGAG.

Note on this clone: The CDR3 end falls 3 residues outside the read, so it is completed with the germline J gene. The chain combines TRBV20-1 with TRBJ2-5; D gene ambiguous. Deletions cut 4 bases from V and 4 bases from J, with 7 bases between. This CDR3 has 11 amino acids. Germline-derived CDR1 and CDR2 are DFQATT and SNEGSKA (reference sequence). Partial CDR3 DNA: TGCAGTGCTAAGGTCCGAGAGACC. This codes for CSAKVRET. The entire CDR3 protein is CSAKVRETQYF.

In regard to this clone: The read comes to an end 3 residues before the CDR3 does, leaving the germline J gene to fill in the end. The rearrangement joins TRBV10-3 to TRBJ2-3; D is possibly TRBD2 (5 bases). Germline CDR1 and CDR2: ENHRY and SYGVKD. With 4 bases removed from V and 2 bases from J, the gap between germline ends came to 10 bases. There are 14 residues in the CDR3. The DNA read from the CDR3 is TGTGCCATCAGTGTGGACTTGAACACAGATACG. Its translation: CAISVDLNTDT. The CDR3 reads in full as CAISVDLNTDTQYF.

Concerning this clone itself: With the read ending 3 residues before the CDR3 end, the germline J gene is used to fill in that end. The rearrangement uses TRBV14 and TRBJ2-3, with 7 bases identical to TRBD1. This CDR3 is built from 17 residues. CDR1 SGHDN and CDR2 FVKESK come from the germline V gene. Trimming at V came to 4 bases and at J to 3 bases, leaving 13 bases not matched to a gene. Partial CDR3 DNA: TGTGCCAGCAGCCGACATCGGGACAGTTGGGGGACAGATACG. It encodes CASSRHRDSWGTDT. The full CDR3 is CASSRHRDSWGTDTQYF.

A word on this clone: The CDR3 is cut off 3 residues early in the read; its end comes from the germline J gene. V is TRBV29-1 and J is TRBJ1-1; 8 bases fit TRBD1. The CDR3 spans 14 residues. The germline gives CDR1 SQVTM, CDR2 ANQGSEA. V lost 4 bases, J lost 4 bases, and 8 bases stayed unmatched. The CDR3 sequence is CSVAPGGVGTEAFF. The part of the CDR3 DNA that was read is TGCAGCGTTGCCCCAGGGGGCGTTGGCACTGAA. Full variable domain (outside the CDR3, taken from reference TRBV29-1 and TRBJ1-1): SAVISQKPSRDICQRGTSLTIQCQVDSQVTMMFWYRQQPGQSLTLIATANQGSEATYESGFVIDKFPISRPNLTFSTLTVSNMSPEDSSIYLCSVAPGGVGTEAFFGQGTRLTVV.

About this clone: One junction end does not reproduce the germline sequence, and a read error may be involved. The read is 3 residues too short to cover the CDR3 end, so that end is filled in from the germline J gene. The sample holds other DNA sequences that translate to the same CDR3. The chain couples TRBV2 to TRBJ1-3; 9 bases map to TRBD1. From germline, CDR1 is SNHLY and CDR2 FYNNEI. CDR3 length: 15 amino acids. The chain's CDR3 is CASRTGQGTGNTIYF. Incomplete CDR3 DNA: TGTGCCAGCAGGACGGGACAGGGAACTGGAAACACT.

Concerning this clone: Read sequence stops 3 residues before the CDR3 end, and the germline J gene provides the missing end. The V call is TRBV6-2 or TRBV6-3, the J call TRBJ2-7; the match to TRBD1 covers 7 bases. Germline V gives CDR1 MNHEY, CDR2 SVGEGT. V shed 10 bases, J shed 2 bases, and the junction held 2 bases outside the gene matches. This CDR3 region has 11 residues. The CDR3 bases that were read are TGTGCCACCGGACAGGCCTACGAG. Its translation is CATGQAYE. The whole CDR3 sequence reads CATGQAYEQYF.

Worth noting for this clone: The CDR3 end is not reached by the read, which stops 3 residues before it; the germline J gene fills it in. J is TRBJ1-4 and V is TRBV7-8, with TRBD1 matching over 7 bases. Germline V gene data show CDR1 as SGHVS and CDR2 as FQNEAQ. This CDR3 spans 17 amino acids. The CDR3 bases that were read are TGTGCCAGCAGCCCGGGGAGGGGACAGAGTTTTAATTCACCA. Translated, it gives CASSPGRGQSFNSP. The full CDR3 sequence reads CASSPGRGQSFNSPLFF.

To note about this clone: The read is 3 residues too short to cover the CDR3 end, so that end is filled in from the germline J gene. The rearrangement joins TRBV19 to TRBJ2-2; no reliable D call. The CDR3 extends over 13 amino acids. Germline lookup yields CDR1 LNHDA and CDR2 SQIVND (reference sequence). CDR3 amino acids: CASSMSGNEKLFF. Partial CDR3 DNA: TGTGCCAGTAGTATGTCAGGCAATGAAAAG.

In the case of this clone: Coverage ceases 3 residues before the CDR3 finishes, and the germline J gene fills in the end. The rearrangement uses TRBV30 and TRBJ2-3; TRBD1 might be the D (5 bases). Germline V gene sequence: CDR1 GTSNPN, CDR2 SVGIG (reference sequence). Trimming took 0 bases from V and 6 from J, leaving 19 bases between them. The CDR3 length is 16 residues. The CDR3 loop reads CAWSVRGPVVSDTQYF. CDR3 bases read: TGTGCCTGGAGTGTAAGGGGTCCTGTAGTAAGTGATACG.

Details on this clone: The CDR3 end is not reached by the read, which stops 3 residues before it; the germline J gene fills it in. V gene TRBV7-2 combines with J gene TRBJ2-7; 11 bases are a match to TRBD1. The CDR3 contains 14 residues. CDR1 is SGHTA and CDR2 is FQGNSA in the germline V gene. V was pared by 5 bases and J by 6 bases, with 6 bases of the junction left unmatched. Here the CDR3 reads CASSKWTGGSEQYF. Partial CDR3 DNA: TGTGCCAGCAGCAAATGGACAGGGGGCTCCGAG. Full variable domain (missing parts from reference TRBV7-2 and TRBJ2-7): GAGVSQSPSNKVTEKGKDVELRCDPISGHTALYWYRQSLGQGLEFLIYFQGNSAPDKSGLPSDRFSAERTGGSVSTLTIQRTQQEDSAVYLCASSKWTGGSEQYFGPGTRLTVT.

As regards this clone: The read ends 3 residues early relative to the CDR3; the germline J gene fills the gap. This rearrangement joins TRBV5-6 to TRBJ1-2; no clear D. Germline-derived CDR1 and CDR2 are SGHDT and YYEEEE. There are 14 residues in the CDR3. Trimming shortened V by 1 base and J by 1 base, and 8 bases separated the two germline ends. The CDR3 here is CASSLLGVNYGYTF. The DNA read from the CDR3 is TGTGCCAGCAGCTTGCTCGGGGTTAACTATGGC.

In the case of this clone: The CDR3 end falls 3 residues outside the read, so it is completed with the germline J gene. The chain is built from TRBV5-6 and TRBJ2-3; D not certain. Germline CDR1 SGHDT, CDR2 YYEEEE. The length of the CDR3 is 14 residues. The CDR3 bases that were read are TGTGCCAGCAGCAGAGCCAGACTTGAAGAGACG. Translated: CASSRARLEET. The complete CDR3 reads CASSRARLEETQYF.

Notes on this clone: The read gets to within 3 residues of the CDR3 end, and the germline J gene fills in the rest. The V and J genes are TRBV20-1 and TRBJ2-3, with TRBD2 identical over 11 bases. The V and J ends lost 0 bases and 1 base, in that order; junction bases with no gene match: 6. The CDR3 loop spans 17 amino acids. Germline V gene sequence: CDR1 DFQATT, CDR2 SNEGSKA (reference sequence). The CDR3 bases that were read are TGCAGTGCTAGAGATCCATGGACTAGCGGGCGCACAGATACG. Amino acid sequence: CSARDPWTSGRTDT. The full CDR3 sequence reads CSARDPWTSGRTDTQYF.

Regarding this clone: The read falls 3 residues short of the CDR3 end, and the missing part is taken from the germline J gene. The chain is built from TRBV12-3 or TRBV12-4 and TRBJ1-5; TRBD1 is a possible D gene (6 bases). V was pared by 4 bases and J by 4 bases, with 14 bases between. The CDR3 sequence is 15 residues long. CDR3 sequence reads: CASSSDDRSNQPQHF. Partial CDR3 DNA: TGTGCCAGCAGTTCCGATGACAGGAGTAATCAGCCC.

Turning to this clone: The CDR3 goes on 3 residues after the read ends, and that part is filled in from the germline J gene. V and J are TRBV7-8 and TRBJ2-3, with D perhaps TRBD1 (5 bases). The CDR3 extends over 16 amino acids. Germline V gene data show CDR1 as SGHVS and CDR2 as FQNEAQ. This CDR3 is CASSLVTAYSNQPQYF. The sequenced part of the CDR3 DNA is TGTGCCAGCAGCCTGGTGACAGCTTATAGCAATCAGCCG. Together with reference TRBV7-8 and TRBJ2-3, the CDR3 gives the full variable domain: GAGVSQSPRYKVAKRGQDVALRCDPISGHVSLFWYQQALGQGPEFLTYFQNEAQLDKSGLPSDRFFAERPEGSVSTLKIQRTQQEDSAVYLCASSLVTAYSNQPQYFGPGTRLTVL.

About this clone: The missing CDR3 end, 3 residues past where the read stops, is filled in from the germline J gene. The V call is TRBV19, the J call TRBJ2-3; TRBD1 or TRBD2 may be the D gene (6 bases each). Looked up from germline, CDR1 is LNHDA and CDR2 is SQIVND (reference sequence). V was shortened by 5 bases and J by 2 bases, with 14 bases between the two germline ends. The CDR3 consists of 15 residues. CDR3 sequence reads: CASSHREDPTDTQYF. The covered CDR3 bases are TGTGCCAGTAGTCACAGGGAGGATCCCACAGATACG. The whole variable domain, remainder taken from reference TRBV19 and TRBJ2-3, is DGGITQSPKYLFRKEGQNVTLSCEQNLNHDAMYWYRQDPGQGLRLIYYSQIVNDFQKGDIAEGYSVSREKKESFPLTVTSAQKNPTAFYLCASSHREDPTDTQYFGPGTRLTVL.

Concerning this clone itself: The CDR3 goes on 3 residues after the read ends, and that part is filled in from the germline J gene. J is TRBJ2-1 and V is TRBV30; 11 bases agree with TRBD2. Losses at the gene ends were 5 bases for V and 9 bases for J; bases not matched to a gene: 9. The CDR3 spans 14 residues. Germline V gene data show CDR1 as GTSNPN and CDR2 as SVGIG (reference sequence). The CDR3 here is CAWGSGRGSGEQFF. The part of the CDR3 DNA that was read is TGTGCCTGGGGTAGCGGGAGGGGTTCGGGTGAG.

Notes on this clone: The read gets to within 3 residues of the CDR3 end, and the germline J gene fills in the rest. The chain carries TRBV30 and TRBJ1-1; maybe TRBD1 (6 bases). This CDR3 comprises 14 residues. Germline V gene lookup returns CDR1 GTSNPN and CDR2 SVGIG (reference sequence). The CDR3 DNA, read in part, is TGTGCCTGGAGTGGGGGGCCCGAGGAGCAGCCC. Its translation is CAWSGGPEEQP. The entire CDR3 is CAWSGGPEEQPAFF.